One and the same sample provided the 23 T cell receptor beta chains below, sequenced in a study of Ad26.COV2.S vaccination and SARS-CoV-2 variants. Treatment defined: some 20 received Ad26.COV2.S at low or high dose, single or two shots; several received placebo; per-sample allocation not given. Sampling was performed 63 days after the first vaccine or placebo injection. The data were produced by immunoSEQ multiplex PCR, yet TCRdb's version contains in-frame clones alone and is incomplete. This sample has 500,000 or so clones, with roughly 89% found just once. Sequencing used peripheral blood, obtained in a trial of Ad26.COV2.S vaccine versus placebo. The origin of the receptors is a person aged 18-60 years who received the Ad26.COV2.S COVID-19 vaccine or a placebo.

The chain carries TRBV5-1 and TRBJ2-7; 9 nucleotides align to TRBD2. The junction had 4 bases not matched to a gene; V was cut back by 0 bases and J by 3 bases. Germline values: CDR1 SGHRS, CDR2 YFSETQ. CDR3 length: 15 amino acids. This chain's CDR3 is CASSLGLADDYEQYF. DNA of the CDR3: TGCGCCAGCAGCTTGGGACTAGCGGACGACTACGAGCAGTACTTC.

V and J are TRBV9 and TRBJ2-1, with 10 bases identical to TRBD1. Germline trimming cut 4 bases from V and 6 bases from J; bases unmatched to any gene: 7. CDR1 SGDLS and CDR2 YYNGEE come from the germline V gene. This CDR3 comprises 15 residues. The CDR3 sequence: CASSPRQGAGNEQFF. Here the CDR3 DNA reads TGTGCCAGCAGCCCCCGACAGGGGGCGGGCAATGAGCAGTTCTTC.

In this sample, this clone turned up a few times. The chain carries TRBV7-3 and TRBJ2-7; D remains unclear. This CDR3 is 13 amino acids long. Germline values: CDR1 SGHTA, CDR2 FQGTGA. V lost 2 bases to trimming and J lost 0 bases, with 5 bases between them. CDR3 sequence: CASSLLHSYEQYF. CDR3 coding DNA: TGTGCCAGCAGCTTATTGCACTCCTACGAGCAGTACTTC.

The chain carries TRBV3-1 (or the pseudogene TRBV3-2) and TRBJ1-5; TRBD1 matches 8 bases. V gave up 6 bases and J gave up 6 bases; unmatched junction bases: 13. Germline values: CDR1 LGHDT, CDR2 YNNKEL (reference sequence). The CDR3 totals 16 residues. The CDR3 DNA follows: TGTGCCAGCAGTTCTATGAGGACAGGGTGTACTCAGCCCCAGCATTTT. Encoded protein: CASSSMRTGCTQPQHF.

The V call is TRBV4-2, the J call TRBJ2-7; 9 nucleotides match TRBD1. This CDR3 has 15 residues. Germline-derived CDR1 and CDR2 are LGHNA and YNFKEQ. The V and J ends lost 4 bases and 1 base, in that order; junction bases with no gene match: 5. The CDR3 region is CASSLTGQGSYEQYF. The CDR3 DNA reads TGTGCCAGCAGCCTTACGGGACAGGGATCCTACGAGCAGTACTTC.

This clone has just one count. This chain connects TRBV7-9 to TRBJ1-1; 11 nucleotides line up with TRBD1. Per germline, CDR1 SEHNR and CDR2 FQNEAQ (reference sequence). J lost 4 bases, V lost 7 bases, and 11 bases had no gene match. CDR3 size: 16 residues. The CDR3 DNA is TGTGCCAGCACCTGGACGGACAGGGGGCGAGGCACTGAAGCTTTCTTT. Translated, it gives CASTWTDRGRGTEAFF.

The CDR3 region has the DNA TGTGCCAGCAGCCAGGGACTGGGGACAGGGTCACCGCCCCAGCATTTT. The encoded protein is CASSQGLGTGSPPQHF. This chain joins TRBV5-5 and TRBJ1-5; 9 bases are a match to TRBD1. Germline V gene data show CDR1 as SGHKS and CDR2 as YYEKEE (reference sequence). CDR3 length: 16 amino acids. V lost 4 bases, J lost 9 bases, and 14 bases stayed unmatched. Filled out from reference TRBV5-5 and TRBJ1-5, the complete variable domain reads DAGVTQSPTHLIKTRGQQVTLRCSPISGHKSVSWYQQVLGQGPQFIFQYYEKEERGRGNFPDRFSARQFPNYSSELNVNALLLGDSALYLCASSQGLGTGSPPQHFGDGTRLSIL.

The chain employs TRBV4-3 and TRBJ1-2, with unresolved D. The CDR3 spans 17 residues. The ends were cut back, 0 bases at V and 7 bases at J, with 21 bases in the middle. The V gene's germline CDR1 is LGHNA and CDR2 YSLEER. The DNA for the CDR3 is TGCGCCAGCAGCCAAGATCTAATTGTCGGGTCGGGGAGTGGCTACACCTTC. Translation: CASSQDLIVGSGSGYTF.

The V gene is TRBV2, the J gene TRBJ2-5; TRBD1 matches 7 bases. This CDR3 region has 14 residues. Per the germline V gene, CDR1 is SNHLY and CDR2 is FYNNEI. J gave up 5 bases and V 5 bases, and 8 bases lay outside the gene matches. CDR3 nucleotides: TGTGCCAGCAGTCCGGGACAGCGCTCGGAGACCCAGTACTTC. Its protein product is CASSPGQRSETQYF.

The chain links TRBV27 to TRBJ1-2; TRBD1 agrees at 9 bases. Germline CDR1 is MNHEY and CDR2 is SMNVEV (reference sequence). The CDR3 covers 16 residues. The V gene end was trimmed by 6 bases and the J gene end by 1 base; junction bases not matched to a gene: 9. CDR3 residues: CASRPMTGGFNYGYTF. CDR3 DNA sequence: TGTGCCAGCAGACCAATGACAGGGGGATTTAACTATGGCTACACCTTC.

V is TRBV29-1 and J is TRBJ2-2; D ambiguous. V lost 3 bases, J lost 7 bases, and 12 bases lay in between. This CDR3 is built from 13 residues. Per the germline V gene, CDR1 is SQVTM and CDR2 is ANQGSEA. This CDR3 is CSVDRAMGGELFF. The DNA of the CDR3 is TGCAGCGTTGATCGGGCTATGGGCGGGGAGCTGTTTTTT.

This sequence joins TRBV7-2 and TRBJ2-1; no clear D gene. Trimming removed 5 bases at V and 6 bases at J, with 11 bases between. CDR3 length: 13 residues. Germline CDR1 reads SGHTA; CDR2 reads FQGNSA. The CDR3 region has the DNA TGTGCCAGCAGCACCGGCATGCCCAATGAGCAGTTCTTC. This gives the protein CASSTGMPNEQFF.

In its sample, this clone was seen a few times. This rearrangement joins TRBV7-2 to TRBJ1-5, with D maybe TRBD1 (6 bases). Germline CDR1 reads SGHTA; CDR2 reads FQGNSA. The CDR3 totals 18 residues. Trimming left V 0 bases short and J 4 bases short, with 19 bases between. The DNA for the CDR3 is TGTGCCAGCAGCTTAGCTTTTGAACAGGGAGTTAGGAATCAGCCCCAGCATTTT. This codes for CASSLAFEQGVRNQPQHF.

V usage is TRBV19 and J usage is TRBJ2-2; TRBD2 matches at 7 bases. Trimming removed 7 bases from V and 5 bases from J; junction bases left unmatched: 10. The germline V gene encodes CDR1 LNHDA and CDR2 SQIVND (reference sequence). The CDR3 sequence is 15 residues long. The CDR3 DNA is TGTGCCAGTATAAACGGGGGGTCGCTAACCGGGGAGCTGTTTTTT. This encodes CASINGGSLTGELFF.

The gene calls are TRBV4-2 and TRBJ2-5; D is unresolved. V shed 0 bases and J shed 1 base, with 12 bases lying between them. The CDR3 is 16 amino acids. Germline V gene data show CDR1 as LGHNA and CDR2 as YNFKEQ. The CDR3 reads CASSQESLGIQETQYF. CDR3 in DNA: TGTGCCAGCAGCCAAGAATCTTTGGGGATCCAAGAGACCCAGTACTTC.

A note on this clone: Additional DNA sequences in this sample encode the identical CDR3. The chain joins TRBV30 to TRBJ2-7; D call uncertain. The CDR3 extends over 12 amino acids. CDR1 and CDR2 (germline): GTSNPN, SVGIG (reference sequence). Between the trimmed V and J ends, which lost 0 bases and 4 bases, there was a span of 7 bases. The CDR3: CAWSVLGYEQYF. Here the CDR3 DNA reads TGTGCCTGGAGTGTGTTGGGATACGAGCAGTACTTC.

The V and J genes are TRBV19 and TRBJ2-1; tentative D call: TRBD2 (6 bases). V was cut by 9 bases and J by 6 bases, with 21 bases left in between. Germline V CDR1 and CDR2: LNHDA, SQIVND (reference sequence). This CDR3 region has 15 residues. CDR3 DNA sequence: TGTGCCAGCGCCCTCCGGGACTTCCAGACCAATGAGCAGTTCTTC. It encodes CASALRDFQTNEQFF.

The count of this clone is one. V usage is TRBV9 and J usage is TRBJ2-1, with no clear D. With 4 bases removed from V and 2 bases from J, the gap between germline ends came to 7 bases. The CDR3 consists of 13 residues. CDR1 and CDR2 from the germline V gene are SGDLS and YYNGEE. CDR3 in amino acids: CASSPSPYNEQFF. DNA for the CDR3: TGTGCCAGCAGCCCAAGCCCCTACAATGAGCAGTTCTTC.

The chain is built from TRBV5-5 and TRBJ1-5; unclear D gene. This CDR3 comprises 13 residues. V shed 2 bases and J shed 0 bases, with 3 bases lying between them. The V gene's germline CDR1 is SGHKS and CDR2 YYEKEE (reference sequence). CDR3: CASSFSSNQPQHF. CDR3 DNA: TGTGCCAGCAGCTTCTCTAGCAATCAGCCCCAGCATTTT.

CDR3 sequence reads: CASGMGLETGKNGYTF. The DNA for the CDR3 is TGTGCTAGTGGCATGGGATTGGAGACAGGGAAAAATGGCTACACCTTC. The gene calls are TRBV12-5 and TRBJ1-2; TRBD1 matches at 7 bases. The germline V gene encodes CDR1 LGHNT and CDR2 FRNRAP. The ends lost 6 bases at V and 6 bases at J; junction bases unmatched: 16. The CDR3 consists of 16 residues.

Here the CDR3 DNA reads TGTGCCAGCAGTGTACTAGGGGGCCTACAAGAGACCCAGTACTTC. This gives the protein CASSVLGGLQETQYF. The genes are TRBV25-1 and TRBJ2-5, with 7 bases aligning to TRBD1. The CDR3 sequence is 15 residues long. Germline V gene lookup returns CDR1 MGHDK and CDR2 SYGVNS. The ends lost 4 bases at V and 2 bases at J; junction bases unmatched: 7.

This clone was seen a handful of times. The V gene is TRBV12-3 or TRBV12-4, the J gene TRBJ2-7; weak D call: TRBD2 (6 bases). This CDR3 spans 13 amino acids. Trimming left V 5 bases short and J 6 bases short, with 14 bases between. As DNA, the CDR3 is TGTGCCAGCAGTGTGGGGGGTATGGGCGAGCAGTACTTC. Translating gives CASSVGGMGEQYF.

J is TRBJ2-7 and V is TRBV5-1; 7 bases match TRBD1. Germline V CDR1 and CDR2: SGHRS, YFSETQ. V was clipped by 2 bases and J by 5 bases; unmatched bases: 4. The CDR3 runs 13 residues. CDR3 amino acids: CASSFRDSHEQYF. CDR3 nucleotide sequence: TGCGCCAGCAGCTTCCGGGACAGCCACGAGCAGTACTTC.